This TCR beta chain appears in the sequencing data of a study of blood T cells in healthy people across ages. A second roughly 7 to 12 cycle PCR used barcoded and J-beta primers. Each cDNA molecule received a tag from a template-switch adaptor that had 12 random nucleotides. The yield of each sample was at least 3 million CDR3-containing paired-end reads. TCRdb independently ran MiXCR on the 5' RACE reads; one entry per CDR3 protein. The sample holds about 670,000 distinct CDR3 sequences, around two fifths seen once. Points from the study as a whole: Versus aged donors, long-lived donors had higher diversity and more naive CD4+ cells.

In terms of origin and age, donors were healthy Caucasian individuals from Russia aged roughly 6 to 95. Remarks on this clonotype: What it binds is not known.

The CDR3 loop spans 16 amino acids. After removal of 4 bases from V and 5 bases from J, the junction contained 9 bases not matched to a gene. Germline V lookup: CDR1 SNHLY, CDR2 FYNNEI. Input material: blood. This sequence joins TRBV2 and TRBJ2-4; 9 nucleotides match TRBD1. The receptor was isolated from an older man in good health. This CDR3 reads CASSGDTGGVQNIQYF. In DNA, the CDR3 is TGTGCCAGCAGTGGGGACACAGGGGGCGTCCAAAACATTCAGTACTTC.